Listed below are T cell receptor beta chains from one sample, sequenced in a study of T cell repertoires in cytomegalovirus infection. TCRdb fed the reads into MiXCR, producing one record per CDR3 protein. The data contain roughly 150,000 distinct CDR3 sequences, more than 30% of them singletons. The antigens of these receptors remain unknown. Here the sequenced sample was CD8+ T cells from cultured PBMCs, taken from culture after CMV antigen stimulation. The receptors originated from a human donor in good health (CMV status not recorded). Some clones in this sample may be carry-over from other donors' samples. The CDR3 runs from the conserved cysteine through the conserved F or W. Size is stated for part of the rows, as once, few or many counts, or as a class when the clone is expanded.

>16|many|TRBV28
CASSPLDDPIGEKLFF
>14|few|TRBV19
CASTGTGLNTEAFF
>14|few|TRBV7-2
CASSLGPVSYEQYF
>13|few|TRBV29-1
CSVRGPDGNTIYF
>14|-|TRBV5-6
CASSLWGTNQPQHF
>17|-|TRBV19
CASSIWLIQDSNQPQHF
>14|many|TRBV7-9
CASSVGGDYYEQYF
>15|-|TRBV3-1
CASSQGGTGYYEQYF
>13|many|TRBV7-2
CASSLGTAGEQYF
>14|-|TRBV20-1
CSAESTGNNYGYTF
>13|-|TRBV9
CASSVGSNTEAFF
>15|-|TRBV7-9
CASSLRDSSYNEQFF
>15|-|TRBV24-1
CATSDPLGGSTEAFF
>15|-|TRBV11-2
CASRVIVQNTGELFF
>15|-|TRBV19
CASSTWTGEVTEAFF
>15|-|TRBV9
CASSVGGPDTGELFF
>15|-|TRBV7-2
CASSLALSGNTEAFF
>16|-|TRBV27
CASRPSGGGDNQPQHF